What follows are 12 T cell receptor beta chains derived from one specimen sequenced in a study of blood T cell repertoires in COVID-19. Libraries were prepared by immunoSEQ multiplex PCR; TCRdb keeps only in-frame clonotypes and omits some of them. Among around 150,000 clones listed, 80% to 90% were seen once. Sequencing input: peripheral blood. The receptors originated from a man aged 60-69 years with active or convalescent COVID-19.

The chain employs TRBV12-3 or TRBV12-4 and TRBJ1-1, with D tentatively TRBD1 (6 bases). The CDR3 has 13 residues. Deletions cut 6 bases from V and 7 bases from J, with 15 bases between. CDR3 in DNA: TGTGCCAGCAGCCCGTGGACAGACCTTGAAGCTTTCTTT. Translating it yields CASSPWTDLEAFF.

This clone was counted once. The V and J genes are TRBV7-8 and TRBJ1-1; D is uncertain. In germline, CDR1 is SGHVS, CDR2 FQNEAQ. The CDR3 has 13 residues. Trimming stripped 5 bases from V and 2 bases from J, with 9 bases between. CDR3 nucleotide sequence: TGTGCCAGCAGCCTTATAGTAAACACTGAAGCTTTCTTT. This encodes CASSLIVNTEAFF.

The V and J genes are TRBV7-3 and TRBJ2-2, with 11 positions matching TRBD1. There are 16 residues in the CDR3. J was trimmed by 7 bases and V by 3 bases; bases with no gene match: 7. In germline, CDR1 is SGHTA, CDR2 FQGTGA. As DNA, the CDR3 is TGTGCCAGCAGCTTCTCGGACAGGGGGCTCGGCGGGGAGCTGTTTTTT. This translates into CASSFSDRGLGGELFF.

The J gene is TRBJ2-3, the V gene TRBV2; D is possibly TRBD1 (6 bases). From germline, CDR1 is SNHLY and CDR2 FYNNEI. The CDR3 extends over 14 amino acids. Trimming took off 5 bases at V and 2 bases at J, with 11 bases between the two ends. CDR3 DNA: TGTGCCAGCAGTACGCAGGGGCTCACAGATACGCAGTATTTT. Amino acid sequence: CASSTQGLTDTQYF.

The chain has TRBV19 and TRBJ1-4; TRBD1 might be the D (6 bases). CDR3 length: 18 amino acids. Germline CDR1 reads LNHDA; CDR2 reads SQIVND (reference sequence). V was pared by 5 bases and J by 5 bases, with 24 bases between. The CDR3 loop is CASSSSLYGGTINEKLFF. As DNA, the CDR3 is TGTGCCAGTAGTTCATCTCTCTACGGGGGGACAATAAATGAAAAACTGTTTTTT.

This rearrangement joins TRBV27 to TRBJ1-4; D possibly corresponds to TRBD1 (5 bases). Germline-derived CDR1 and CDR2 are MNHEY and SMNVEV (reference sequence). V lost 8 bases to trimming and J lost 8 bases, with 15 bases between them. The CDR3 is made up of 13 amino acids. The CDR3 here is CASRTGTHEKLFF. In DNA, the CDR3 is TGTGCCAGCCGTACCGGGACTCACGAAAAACTGTTTTTT.

V and J are TRBV19 and TRBJ2-1; 7 bases fit TRBD2. Germline values: CDR1 LNHDA, CDR2 SQIVND (reference sequence). V lost 6 bases to trimming and J lost 9 bases; unmatched junction nucleotides: 14. The CDR3 runs 15 residues. CDR3 nucleotides: TGTGCCAGTAGCAACGGGGGGTCTCGGGGTGGTGAGCAGTTCTTC. Protein sequence: CASSNGGSRGGEQFF. The full variable domain, completed using reference TRBV19 and TRBJ2-1, is DGGITQSPKYLFRKEGQNVTLSCEQNLNHDAMYWYRQDPGQGLRLIYYSQIVNDFQKGDIAEGYSVSREKKESFPLTVTSAQKNPTAFYLCASSNGGSRGGEQFFGPGTRLTVL.

The V call is TRBV19, the J call TRBJ1-5; TRBD1 agrees at 7 bases. The CDR3 length is 13 residues. J lost 5 bases, V lost 6 bases, and 4 bases had no gene match. CDR1 and CDR2 (germline): LNHDA, SQIVND (reference sequence). The CDR3 coding sequence is TGTGCCAGTAGCCCAACAGGGGATCAGCCCCAGCATTTT. As protein: CASSPTGDQPQHF.

The chain couples TRBV9 to TRBJ2-1, with D maybe TRBD2 (5 bases). This CDR3 region has 16 residues. The germline CDR1 and CDR2 sequences are SGDLS and YYNGEE. V shed 2 bases and J shed 1 base, with 13 bases lying between them. The CDR3: CASSVQLVRSYNEQFF. The CDR3 coding sequence is TGTGCCAGCAGCGTCCAACTAGTACGTTCCTACAATGAGCAGTTCTTC.

This sequence joins TRBV9 and TRBJ2-3; tentative D call: TRBD2 (6 bases). The CDR3 covers 18 residues. Germline CDR1 SGDLS, CDR2 YYNGEE. V was pared by 4 bases and J by 0 bases, with 21 bases between. The CDR3 spells CASSPLGSGTSSTDTQYF. DNA of the CDR3: TGTGCCAGCAGCCCCCTGGGTAGCGGAACATCTAGCACAGATACGCAGTATTTT.

The J gene is TRBJ1-2, the V gene TRBV12-3 or TRBV12-4; D possibly corresponds to TRBD1 (6 bases). The CDR3 runs 13 residues. V was cut by 6 bases and J by 4 bases, with 12 bases left in between. The CDR3 spells CASRKQGSYGYTF. CDR3 nucleotide sequence: TGTGCCAGCAGGAAACAGGGAAGCTATGGCTACACCTTC.

J is TRBJ2-1 and V is TRBV18; D is perhaps TRBD1 (6 bases). Germline lookup yields CDR1 KGHSH and CDR2 LQKENI. This CDR3 is built from 15 residues. Trimming shortened V by 2 bases and J by 2 bases, and 10 bases separated the two germline ends. In DNA, the CDR3 is TGTGCCAGCTCACCAGGGAACAGGGCCTACAATGAGCAGTTCTTC. It yields the protein CASSPGNRAYNEQFF.